Sequencing of this TCR beta chain was carried out in a study of T cell responses to AZD1222 COVID-19 vaccine. Study-wide results and caveats: At baseline, seropositivity was found in only six or seven AZD1222 recipients. The study sampled repertoires only after the peak T cell response.

Produced via immunoSEQ multiplex PCR; TCRdb's table is partial and in-frame only. The table shows under 200,000 clones, with about 91% occurring only once. A word on this clone: No antigen is known for it.

Germline loops: CDR1 GTSNPN, CDR2 SVGIG (reference sequence). The CDR3 is 16 amino acids. Trimming left V 5 bases short and J 2 bases short, with 19 bases between. The sample here was peripheral blood, taken on day 0 of MenACWY control vaccination. The receptor comes from an adult in good health. The chain combines TRBV30 with TRBJ1-5; the D gene is possibly TRBD1 (5 bases). CDR3 amino acids: CAWGSDSIYGNQPQHF. The DNA of the CDR3 is TGTGCCTGGGGCTCCGACAGCATATATGGCAATCAGCCCCAGCATTTT.